The 32 T cell receptor beta chains below all came from one sample that was sequenced in a study of OX40 agonist ivuxolimab in advanced cancers. Using immunoSEQ multiplex PCR, the repertoire was profiled, and TCRdb retains in-frame clones only, with some absent. The sample contains approximately 74,000 clones, roughly 90% of which appear only once. This specimen consisted of CD4+ or CD8+ T cells sorted from blood, obtained in a trial of the OX40 agonist ivuxolimab. All receptors come from an adult with an advanced solid tumor such as melanoma, head and neck, liver or kidney cancer.

Only one count was recorded for this clone. The chain combines TRBV11-3 with TRBJ2-5; D remains ambiguous. This CDR3 comprises 12 residues. Looked up from germline, CDR1 is SGHNT and CDR2 is YENEEA. V lost 7 bases and J lost 5, with 11 bases in between. CDR3 protein: CASTPGGETQYF. The CDR3 coding sequence is TGTGCCAGCACACCGGGTGGGGAGACCCAGTACTTC.

This clone was counted a few times. V and J are TRBV4-1 and TRBJ1-1; no clear D gene. The CDR3 loop spans 14 amino acids. With 0 bases removed from V and 2 bases from J, the gap between germline ends came to 7 bases. Germline CDR1 MGHRA, CDR2 YSYEKL. The CDR3 region is CASSQDLDNTEAFF. Here the CDR3 DNA reads TGCGCCAGCAGCCAAGATCTTGACAACACTGAAGCTTTCTTT.

V and J are TRBV5-1 and TRBJ2-7, with 10 bases identical to TRBD1. Germline V gene sequence: CDR1 SGHRS, CDR2 YFSETQ. The CDR3 is 16 residues long. J gave up 0 bases and V 0 bases, and 3 bases lay outside the gene matches. This CDR3 reads CASSLAGQGLSYEQYF. As DNA, the CDR3 is TGCGCCAGCAGCTTGGCGGGACAGGGGCTCTCCTACGAGCAGTACTTC.

This chain links TRBV9 with TRBJ2-3; 8 positions match TRBD2. The CDR3 contains 15 residues. The V gene's germline CDR1 is SGDLS and CDR2 YYNGEE. V lost 3 bases, J lost 5 bases, and 8 bases stayed unmatched. The CDR3 DNA reads TGTGCCAGCAGCGCTTCGAGACTAGCGAAAGATACGCAGTATTTT. It translates to CASSASRLAKDTQYF.

Notes on this clone: Other DNA sequences in the sample encode the same CDR3. The CDR3, as DNA: TGTGCCAGCAGTTTCCGGGGTTCCTATGGCTACACCTTC. Amino acids: CASSFRGSYGYTF. The V and J genes are TRBV27 and TRBJ1-2, with D unresolved. Germline V gene data show CDR1 as MNHEY and CDR2 as SMNVEV (reference sequence). The CDR3 runs 13 residues. The V end lost 3 bases, the J end lost 4 bases, and 9 bases lay between the germline ends.

The chain links TRBV5-6 to TRBJ1-5; a possible D gene is TRBD1 (6 bases). The ends were cut back, 4 bases at V and 0 bases at J, with 14 bases in the middle. There are 16 residues in the CDR3. Germline-derived CDR1 and CDR2 are SGHDT and YYEEEE. CDR3 nucleotides: TGTGCCAGCAGCCCTTCGACAGGAGATAGCAATCAGCCCCAGCATTTT. This translates into CASSPSTGDSNQPQHF.

The V gene is TRBV29-1, the J gene TRBJ1-5; perhaps TRBD1 as D (6 bases). The V gene's germline CDR1 is SQVTM and CDR2 ANQGSEA. The CDR3 is 15 residues long. The DNA for the CDR3 is TGCGTGCCAGGGGCAGGAGGATATAGCAATCAGCCCCAGCATTTT. This codes for CVPGAGGYSNQPQHF.

The V gene is TRBV25-1, the J gene TRBJ2-7, with 8 positions matching TRBD1. Per germline, CDR1 MGHDK and CDR2 SYGVNS. V lost 6 bases, J lost 3 bases, and 10 bases stayed unmatched. The CDR3 spans 15 residues. The CDR3 is CASRRGAGGVYEQYF. CDR3 bases: TGTGCCAGCAGAAGAGGAGCAGGGGGCGTCTACGAGCAGTACTTC.

The rearrangement uses TRBV29-1 and TRBJ1-2; D not certain. The CDR3 is 14 residues long. Deletions cut 7 bases from V and 4 bases from J, with 19 bases between. Germline assignment: CDR1 SQVTM and CDR2 ANQGSEA. The CDR3 DNA reads as TGCAGCGCTAACGATGTCCCCTTCAGCTATGGCTACACCTTC. Encoded protein: CSANDVPFSYGYTF.

J is TRBJ2-3 and V is TRBV18, with D maybe TRBD1 (6 bases). The CDR3 spans 15 residues. Germline V lookup: CDR1 KGHSH, CDR2 LQKENI. Trimming took off 0 bases at V and 3 bases at J, with 10 bases between the two ends. The CDR3 sequence is CASSPPQGRTDTQYF. DNA for the CDR3: TGTGCCAGCTCACCACCGCAGGGGCGGACAGATACGCAGTATTTT.

The rearrangement links TRBV7-2 to TRBJ2-5; 7 bases are a match to TRBD1. This CDR3 comprises 16 residues. CDR1 and CDR2 from the germline V gene are SGHTA and FQGNSA. The junction had 7 bases not matched to a gene; V was cut back by 2 bases and J by 1 base. The CDR3 DNA sequence: TGTGCCAGCAGCTTATCCGGGACAGAGATCCAAGAGACCCAGTACTTC. It codes for CASSLSGTEIQETQYF.

Note on this clone: Within the sample, other DNA sequences also encode this same CDR3. V gene TRBV7-2 combines with J gene TRBJ2-5, with TRBD2 matching 16 bases. The CDR3 consists of 16 residues. V trimming: 3 bases; J trimming: 2 bases; junction bases outside the gene matches: 0. From germline, CDR1 is SGHTA and CDR2 FQGNSA. The CDR3 bases are TGTGCCAGCAGCTTGGGACTAGCGGGAGGGCAAGAGACCCAGTACTTC. Its translation is CASSLGLAGGQETQYF.

The chain uses TRBV28 and TRBJ1-2; D is possibly TRBD1 (5 bases). Deletions cut 4 bases from V and 8 bases from J, with 20 bases between. The germline gives CDR1 MDHEN, CDR2 SYDVKM. The CDR3 totals 15 residues. CDR3 DNA: TGTGCCAGCAGTTCTCCTATACCGGGGCATTCCGGCTACACCTTC. Its translation is CASSSPIPGHSGYTF.

V usage is TRBV7-2 and J usage is TRBJ1-3; 7 bases line up with TRBD1. CDR1 is SGHTA and CDR2 is FQGNSA in the germline V gene. J was trimmed by 4 bases and V by 5 bases; bases with no gene match: 5. The CDR3 runs to 14 residues. The CDR3 nucleotides read TGTGCCAGCAGCATCGACAGGGTCGGAAACACCATATATTTT. Translation gives CASSIDRVGNTIYF.

This chain links TRBV11-3 with TRBJ2-1; D may be TRBD2 (6 bases). The V end was cut by 5 bases, the J end by 5 bases, with 10 bases between. The germline V gene encodes CDR1 SGHNT and CDR2 YENEEA. The CDR3 is made up of 13 amino acids. The CDR3 spells CASSPRGDNEQFF. As DNA, the CDR3 is TGTGCCAGCAGCCCCCGCGGGGACAATGAGCAGTTCTTC.

This chain links TRBV11-3 with TRBJ2-7, with 9 bases that match TRBD2. CDR1 is SGHNT and CDR2 is YENEEA in the germline V gene. CDR3 size: 15 residues. Unmatched junction bases numbered 7, after V lost 2 bases and J lost 5 bases. The CDR3 sequence is CASSLRPSGIHEQYF. The CDR3 DNA reads TGTGCCAGCAGCTTAAGGCCTAGCGGGATCCACGAGCAGTACTTC.

The rearrangement uses TRBV28 and TRBJ1-2; 10 bases align to TRBD1. Germline V gene data show CDR1 as MDHEN and CDR2 as SYDVKM. The CDR3 runs to 15 residues. The trim removed 4 bases at V and 7 bases at J, leaving 9 bases unmatched. CDR3 sequence: CASSSVGQGVGGYTF. The CDR3 nucleotides are TGTGCCAGCAGTTCCGTCGGACAGGGGGTGGGTGGCTACACCTTC.

The chain links TRBV7-2 to TRBJ2-2; 11 nucleotides match TRBD2. The CDR3 length is 17 residues. The V gene end was trimmed by 5 bases and the J gene end by 0 bases; junction bases not matched to a gene: 5. Germline CDR1 is SGHTA and CDR2 is FQGNSA. CDR3 nucleotide sequence: TGTGCCAGCAGCCCATTGGGACTAGCGGCGAACACCGGGGAGCTGTTTTTT. It yields the protein CASSPLGLAANTGELFF.

The V and J genes are TRBV19 and TRBJ2-4; D is possibly TRBD1 (5 bases). V was clipped by 4 bases and J by 0 bases, with 10 bases between them. CDR1 LNHDA and CDR2 SQIVND come from the germline V gene (reference sequence). This CDR3 is built from 15 residues. The CDR3 DNA is TGTGCCAGTAGTAACCGACAGCTAGCCAAAAACATTCAGTACTTC. It encodes CASSNRQLAKNIQYF.

The CDR3, as DNA: TGTGCCAGCAGTCGGACTAGCGGGATTGGGGAGCAGTTCTTC. Translated, it gives CASSRTSGIGEQFF. V and J are TRBV6-5 and TRBJ2-1; 12 nucleotides line up with TRBD2. This CDR3 comprises 14 residues. Germline V gene sequence: CDR1 MNHEY, CDR2 SVGAGI. V lost 5 bases and J lost 10; bases outside the gene matches: 6.

V usage is TRBV6-6 and J usage is TRBJ1-1; the D is unclear. Trimming removed 5 bases at V and 13 bases at J, with 17 bases between. Germline CDR1 and CDR2: MNHNY and SVGAGI (reference sequence). This CDR3 spans 12 amino acids. The CDR3 sequence is CASSHPRVEIFF. The CDR3 DNA is TGTGCCAGCAGTCACCCCCGGGTCGAGATTTTCTTT.

The rearrangement joins TRBV25-1 to TRBJ1-6; D is ambiguous. The germline V gene has CDR1 MGHDK and CDR2 SYGVNS. This CDR3 region has 14 residues. Deletions cut 3 bases from V and 0 bases from J, with 3 bases between. CDR3 loop: CASSDSSYNSPLHF. The CDR3 DNA reads as TGTGCCAGCAGTGATAGCTCCTATAATTCACCCCTCCACTTT.

The table lists this clone with a count of one. The chain joins TRBV5-1 to TRBJ2-2, with TRBD2 matching over 8 bases. This CDR3 is built from 13 residues. CDR1 is SGHRS, CDR2 YFSETQ, per germline. Trimming took 4 bases from V and 5 from J; bases not matched to a gene: 1. This chain's CDR3 is CASSTSGTGELFF. DNA for the CDR3: TGCGCCAGCAGCACTAGCGGAACCGGGGAGCTGTTTTTT.

The chain has TRBV6-5 and TRBJ2-5; D not certain. The CDR3 is made up of 13 amino acids. V dropped 0 bases and J dropped 4 bases, with 6 bases sitting between them. Germline lookup yields CDR1 MNHEY and CDR2 SVGAGI. The CDR3 loop reads CASSYSLGETQYF. The CDR3 bases are TGTGCCAGCAGTTACTCGTTGGGAGAGACCCAGTACTTC.

The CDR3 loop is CASSFLRNSYNEQFF. CDR3 coding DNA: TGTGCCAGCAGCTTTCTGCGGAACTCCTACAATGAGCAGTTCTTC. The V and J genes are TRBV7-9 and TRBJ2-1; D is undetermined. Germline CDR1 is SEHNR and CDR2 is FQNEAQ (reference sequence). V lost 3 bases to trimming and J lost 0 bases, with 9 bases between them. The CDR3 loop spans 15 amino acids.

The chain has TRBV6-5 and TRBJ2-5, with D tentatively TRBD1 (5 bases). Trimming took 2 bases from V and 3 from J, leaving 10 bases between them. This CDR3 has 14 amino acids. CDR1 is MNHEY and CDR2 is SVGAGI in the germline V gene. The CDR3 DNA sequence: TGTGCCAGCAGTTACCCTGACAGAGAAGAGACCCAGTACTTC. It specifies CASSYPDREETQYF.

The rearrangement links TRBV29-1 to TRBJ2-1, with D possibly TRBD1 on 5 matching bases. Trimming stripped 4 bases from V and 9 bases from J, with 16 bases between. Germline lookup yields CDR1 SQVTM and CDR2 ANQGSEA. The CDR3 has 13 residues. The CDR3 DNA is TGCAGCGTTGCCGGTGGCAGGGCAGGTGAGCAGTTCTTC. Translating it yields CSVAGGRAGEQFF.

This clone was seen only a few times. V gene TRBV15 combines with J gene TRBJ2-5; the D call may be TRBD1 or TRBD2 (5 bases each). Between the trimmed V and J ends, which lost 8 bases and 2 bases, there was a span of 12 bases. The CDR3 has 13 amino acids. Germline CDR1 and CDR2: LNHNV and YYDKDF (reference sequence). CDR3 sequence reads: CATGGGRQETQYF. CDR3 sequence (DNA): TGTGCCACCGGTGGGGGTCGTCAAGAGACCCAGTACTTC.

This rearrangement joins TRBV2 to TRBJ2-1, with TRBD2 identical over 10 bases. Germline CDR1 is SNHLY and CDR2 is FYNNEI. After removal of 4 bases from V and 10 bases from J, the junction contained 13 bases not matched to a gene. CDR3 length: 16 amino acids. As DNA, the CDR3 is TGTGCCAGCAGTGTTAGCGCTAGCGGGAGAGTCGGCGAGCAGTTCTTC. Amino acids: CASSVSASGRVGEQFF. The full variable domain, with the rest looked up from reference TRBV2 and TRBJ2-1, is EPEVTQTPSHQVTQMGQEVILRCVPISNHLYFYWYRQILGQKVEFLVSFYNNEISEKSEIFDDQFSVERPDGSNFTLKIRSTKLEDSAMYFCASSVSASGRVGEQFFGPGTRLTVL.

This clone has a single count. The chain links TRBV19 to TRBJ2-5; D is ambiguous. V lost 6 bases, J lost 5 bases, and 7 bases lay in between. Germline V lookup: CDR1 LNHDA, CDR2 SQIVND (reference sequence). The CDR3 totals 11 residues. CDR3 loop: CASSLRETQYF. The CDR3 DNA sequence: TGTGCCAGTAGCCTCCGCGAGACCCAGTACTTC.

The chain combines TRBV5-1 with TRBJ2-3; 14 bases map to TRBD2. Losses at the gene ends were 3 bases for V and 4 bases for J; bases not matched to a gene: 4. This CDR3 is 16 amino acids long. CDR1 and CDR2 from the germline V gene are SGHRS and YFSETQ. The CDR3 sequence: CASSWGLAGAADTQYF. CDR3 nucleotide sequence: TGCGCCAGCAGCTGGGGACTAGCGGGAGCTGCAGATACGCAGTATTTT.

V is TRBV12-5 and J is TRBJ1-2; D is perhaps TRBD1 (6 bases). Germline V lookup: CDR1 LGHNT, CDR2 FRNRAP. The V and J ends lost 5 bases and 14 bases respectively, with 15 bases between them. The CDR3 extends over 11 amino acids. CDR3 bases: TGTGCTAGTGGTGATTCAGGGGCCCTTACCTTC. Residues: CASGDSGALTF.